These 24 T cell receptor beta chains were all obtained from the same sample, sequenced in a study of early T cells in non-severe SARS-CoV-2 infection. A single record per CDR3 protein comes from TCRdb applying MiXCR to the 5' RACE reads. The sample yields around 30,000 distinct CDR3 sequences, approximately 10% seen once. Specimen: whole blood. The origin of the receptors is an adult who was a healthcare worker with PCR-confirmed SARS-CoV-2 infection or an uninfected control (not recorded which).

Worth noting for this clonotype: A much larger clone differs from this one at a single base, so this may be a read error. The chain joins TRBV6-5 to TRBJ2-2; D remains ambiguous. The V end was cut by 6 bases, the J end by 6 bases, with 11 bases between. There are 13 residues in the CDR3. From germline, CDR1 is MNHEY and CDR2 SVGAGI. CDR3 protein: CASRLHGPGELFF. In nucleotides, the CDR3 is TGTGCCAGCAGGCTCCATGGGCCCGGGGAGCTGTTTTTT.

There are many counts of this clonotype. The rearrangement joins TRBV21-1 to TRBJ1-2. TRBV21-1 is classified as a pseudogene. The CDR3 consists of 12 residues. CDR3 amino acids: CASSKARYGYTF. The CDR3 coding sequence is TGTGCCAGCAGCAAAGCGCGGTATGGCTACACCTTC.

The chain uses TRBV11-1 and TRBJ2-4; D may be TRBD1 (5 bases). The CDR3 is 13 residues long. Germline lookup yields CDR1 SGHAT and CDR2 FQDESV (reference sequence). Trimming took off 1 base at V and 7 bases at J, with 8 bases between the two ends. The CDR3 is CASSLVRQNIQYF. The CDR3 nucleotides are TGTGCCAGCAGCTTAGTGAGACAGAACATTCAGTACTTC.

The chain uses TRBV7-9 and TRBJ1-4; 10 nucleotides match TRBD1. This CDR3 has 16 residues. V trimming: 5 bases; J trimming: 2 bases; junction bases outside the gene matches: 5. CDR1 and CDR2 (germline): SEHNR, FQNEAQ (reference sequence). CDR3 amino acids: CASSLDRGRTNEKLFF. DNA of the CDR3: TGTGCCAGCAGCCTTGACAGGGGGCGGACTAATGAAAAACTGTTTTTT.

In its sample, this clonotype was seen many times. The V call is TRBV10-3, the J call TRBJ2-7, with D maybe TRBD1 (6 bases). With 4 bases removed from V and 2 bases from J, the gap between germline ends came to 15 bases. The germline CDR1 and CDR2 sequences are ENHRY and SYGVKD. The CDR3 consists of 15 residues. This CDR3 is CAISADRDTTYEQYF. The CDR3 DNA is TGTGCCATCAGTGCGGACCGGGACACTACCTACGAGCAGTACTTC.

The chain has TRBV11-3 and TRBJ2-2; perhaps TRBD1 as D (5 bases). V shed 4 bases and J shed 0 bases, with 12 bases lying between them. The CDR3 is 16 amino acids. CDR1 is SGHNT, CDR2 YENEEA, per germline. CDR3 in DNA: TGTGCCAGCAGCTGGACCGAGACAGCGAACACCGGGGAGCTGTTTTTT. Residues: CASSWTETANTGELFF.

This clonotype rates as medium-sized. The V call is TRBV7-9, the J call TRBJ1-4, with 7 bases matching TRBD1. CDR1 is SEHNR and CDR2 is FQNEAQ in the germline V gene (reference sequence). With 4 bases clipped from V and 11 bases from J, the junction kept 10 bases outside the gene matches. The CDR3 is 14 amino acids. DNA for the CDR3: TGTGCCAGCAGCTCCGACAGGGTCCTTGGTAAACTGTTTTTT. Protein sequence: CASSSDRVLGKLFF. Supplemented by reference TRBV7-9 and TRBJ1-4, the full variable domain reads DTGVSQNPRHKITKRGQNVTFRCDPISEHNRLYWYRQTLGQGPEFLTYFQNEAQLEKSRLLSDRFSAERPKGSFSTLEIQRTEQGDSAMYLCASSSDRVLGKLFFGSGTQLSVL.

This clonotype has a handful of counts. V gene TRBV2 combines with J gene TRBJ1-1; 7 bases align to TRBD1. V shed 2 bases, J shed 4 bases, and the junction held 10 bases outside the gene matches. Germline CDR1 reads SNHLY; CDR2 reads FYNNEI. This CDR3 is 16 amino acids long. The CDR3, as DNA: TGTGCCAGCAGTGAAAGGAACAGGGGCCCTTTCACTGAAGCTTTCTTT. Translated: CASSERNRGPFTEAFF.

This clonotype came up many times. This chain joins TRBV18 and TRBJ2-7, with D perhaps matching TRBD1 (5 bases). CDR3 size: 12 residues. Germline V gene lookup returns CDR1 KGHSH and CDR2 LQKENI. V shed 2 bases and J shed 5 bases, with 7 bases lying between them. Written as DNA, the CDR3 is TGTGCCAGCTCACCAAAGGGGAACGAGCAGTACTTC. As protein: CASSPKGNEQYF. Full variable domain (outside the CDR3, taken from reference TRBV18 and TRBJ2-7): NAGVMQNPRHLVRRRGQEARLRCSPMKGHSHVYWYRQLPEEGLKFMVYLQKENIIDESGMPKERFSAEFPKEGPSILRIQQVVRGDSAAYFCASSPKGNEQYFGPGTRLTVT.

This clonotype has only a few counts. The chain combines TRBV27 with TRBJ2-7, with D possibly TRBD2 on 5 matching bases. The CDR3 is made up of 17 amino acids. The V and J ends lost 3 bases and 3 bases respectively, with 21 bases between them. The germline V gene has CDR1 MNHEY and CDR2 SMNVEV (reference sequence). The CDR3 DNA follows: TGTGCCAGCAGTTTTAGGGAGACACAAAAGGGAATCTACGAGCAGTACTTC. Translating it yields CASSFRETQKGIYEQYF.

This clonotype was seen only a few times. CDR3 coding DNA: TGCAGTGCTAGGGGTGACACAGATACGCAGTATTTT. Protein product: CSARGDTDTQYF. The rearrangement links TRBV20-1 to TRBJ2-3, with D unresolved. CDR1 is DFQATT, CDR2 SNEGSKA, per germline (reference sequence). The CDR3 totals 12 residues. Trimming took 3 bases from V and 2 from J, leaving 6 bases between them.

The chain employs TRBV27 and TRBJ1-2, with 8 bases identical to TRBD1. The CDR3 spans 13 residues. Germline V gene lookup returns CDR1 MNHEY and CDR2 SMNVEV (reference sequence). V was pared by 5 bases and J by 6 bases, with 5 bases of the junction left unmatched. CDR3 sequence (DNA): TGTGCCAGCAGTACGGACAGGGATAATGGCTACACCTTC. Amino acid sequence: CASSTDRDNGYTF.

This clonotype has at least ten counts. V is TRBV10-3 and J is TRBJ2-1; TRBD1 is a possible D gene (6 bases). Trimming took off 3 bases at V and 6 bases at J, with 12 bases between the two ends. There are 14 residues in the CDR3. Germline V gene lookup returns CDR1 ENHRY and CDR2 SYGVKD. CDR3 in amino acids: CAISDPTRGNEQFF. The CDR3 DNA sequence: TGTGCCATCAGTGACCCTACCAGGGGCAATGAGCAGTTCTTC.

This clonotype has a count of ten or more. The chain links TRBV6-5 to TRBJ1-5; unclear D gene. V was trimmed by 8 bases and J by 5 bases, leaving 13 bases between them. CDR1 is MNHEY, CDR2 SVGAGI, per germline. The CDR3 is 13 residues long. This CDR3 reads CASRPGPHQPQHF. DNA of the CDR3: TGTGCCAGCCGTCCGGGCCCCCATCAGCCCCAGCATTTT.

The genes are TRBV5-4 and TRBJ2-7; TRBD2 is a possible D gene (6 bases). CDR3 length: 14 amino acids. Per germline, CDR1 SGHNT and CDR2 YYREEE (reference sequence). Trimming removed 4 bases at V and 1 base at J, with 12 bases between. This chain's CDR3 is CASSPWGGSYEQYF. CDR3 DNA: TGTGCCAGCAGCCCGTGGGGAGGATCCTACGAGCAGTACTTC.

This clonotype appeared many times. The chain has TRBV20-1 and TRBJ1-3; D is possibly TRBD1 (6 bases). The germline V and J ends were trimmed by 5 bases and 4 bases, with 15 bases remaining between them. CDR1 and CDR2 (germline): DFQATT, SNEGSKA (reference sequence). This CDR3 spans 14 amino acids. The CDR3 DNA sequence: TGCAGTGCTCCTTGGACAGCCGGAGGAAACACCATATATTTT. Translation: CSAPWTAGGNTIYF.

This clonotype has a count of ten or more. V and J are TRBV7-2 and TRBJ2-7; 10 positions agree with TRBD2. The ends lost 3 bases at V and 3 bases at J; junction bases unmatched: 2. CDR1 and CDR2 from the germline V gene are SGHTA and FQGNSA. The length of the CDR3 is 14 residues. The CDR3 nucleotides are TGTGCCAGCAGCTTTAGGACTAGCGGCTACGAGCAGTACTTC. The encoded protein is CASSFRTSGYEQYF.

This clonotype was seen ten or more times. J is TRBJ2-5 and V is TRBV29-1, with D possibly being TRBD1 (6 bases). The CDR3 runs to 13 residues. Germline V gene lookup returns CDR1 SQVTM and CDR2 ANQGSEA. The germline V and J ends were trimmed by 3 bases and 3 bases, with 11 bases remaining between them. In nucleotides, the CDR3 is TGCAGCGTTGATACCCCAGGGGAAGAGACCCAGTACTTC. Amino acid sequence: CSVDTPGEETQYF.

The sample holds a few counts of this clonotype. The V and J genes are TRBV6-2 or TRBV6-3 and TRBJ2-1; D is uncertain. Germline assignment: CDR1 MNHEY and CDR2 SVGEGT. The length of the CDR3 is 12 residues. The germline V and J ends were trimmed by 6 bases and 7 bases, with 10 bases remaining between them. In nucleotides, the CDR3 is TGTGCCAGCAGCCCCGACCAAAATGAGCAGTTCTTC. Residues: CASSPDQNEQFF.

The table lists this clonotype with many counts. This rearrangement joins TRBV27 to TRBJ2-2; D gene unclear. Trimming took off 3 bases at V and 1 base at J, with 9 bases between the two ends. The germline CDR1 and CDR2 sequences are MNHEY and SMNVEV (reference sequence). The CDR3 is 15 amino acids. In DNA form, the CDR3 reads TGTGCCAGCAGTTTTTGGAGTCAGAACACCGGGGAGCTGTTTTTT. Translating it yields CASSFWSQNTGELFF.

This clonotype showed up many times. The gene calls are TRBV20-1 and TRBJ2-3; the match to TRBD2 covers 8 bases. Losses at the gene ends were 3 bases for V and 1 base for J; bases not matched to a gene: 3. The CDR3 is made up of 14 amino acids. CDR1 is DFQATT and CDR2 is SNEGSKA in the germline V gene (reference sequence). CDR3 coding DNA: TGCAGTGCTAGCGCAGCGGGAGGCACAGATACGCAGTATTTT. As protein: CSASAAGGTDTQYF.

This clonotype was seen many times. The V and J genes are TRBV3-1 and TRBJ2-7; D remains unclear. Germline CDR1 and CDR2: LGHDT and YNNKEL (reference sequence). V was clipped by 1 base and J by 5 bases, with 12 bases between them. CDR3 length equals 14 residues. The DNA for the CDR3 is TGTGCCAGCAGCCAAGGCCCCTTGGGGAACGAGCAGTACTTC. The encoded protein is CASSQGPLGNEQYF.

At least ten counts were recorded for this clonotype. The V and J genes are TRBV7-6 and TRBJ2-1; TRBD1 might be the D (5 bases). The V and J ends lost 5 bases and 12 bases respectively, with 17 bases between them. The CDR3 contains 13 residues. Germline V gene sequence: CDR1 SGHVS, CDR2 FNYEAQ. CDR3 nucleotide sequence: TGTGCCAGCAGCGAGCGTTGGGGCGAAGGGCAGTTCTTC. Its protein is CASSERWGEGQFF.

In this sample, this clonotype turned up a few times. The rearrangement uses TRBV28 and TRBJ1-4; D remains unclear. CDR3 length: 16 residues. Germline V gene data show CDR1 as MDHEN and CDR2 as SYDVKM. V gave up 1 base and J gave up 4 bases, with 13 bases separating them. The CDR3 is CASSLLLSGVNEKLFF. The CDR3 DNA is TGTGCCAGCAGTTTATTACTCAGTGGCGTTAATGAAAAACTGTTTTTT.